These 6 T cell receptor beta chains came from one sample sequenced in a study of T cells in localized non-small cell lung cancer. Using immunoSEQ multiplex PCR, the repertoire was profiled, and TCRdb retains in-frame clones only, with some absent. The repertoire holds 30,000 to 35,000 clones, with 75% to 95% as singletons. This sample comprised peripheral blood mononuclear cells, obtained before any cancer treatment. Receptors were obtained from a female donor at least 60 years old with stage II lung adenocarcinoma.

CDR3 nucleotide sequence: TGTGCCAGCAGGGGGGGAGGGAGCAATCAGCCCCAGCATTTT. Translation gives CASRGGGSNQPQHF. The chain uses TRBV2 and TRBJ1-5; TRBD1 is a possible D gene (5 bases). Per germline, CDR1 SNHLY and CDR2 FYNNEI. The CDR3 covers 14 residues. Trimming removed 6 bases at V and 1 base at J, with 10 bases between.

The CDR3 DNA follows: TGCGCCAGCAGGGAAGGCGCACCCGGACGCGAAAAACTGTTTTTT. Translated, it gives CASREGAPGREKLFF. The chain recombines TRBV10-2 with TRBJ1-4; D unclear. The CDR3 runs 15 residues. Germline values: CDR1 WSHSY, CDR2 SAAADI. With 6 bases removed from V and 8 bases from J, the gap between germline ends came to 19 bases.

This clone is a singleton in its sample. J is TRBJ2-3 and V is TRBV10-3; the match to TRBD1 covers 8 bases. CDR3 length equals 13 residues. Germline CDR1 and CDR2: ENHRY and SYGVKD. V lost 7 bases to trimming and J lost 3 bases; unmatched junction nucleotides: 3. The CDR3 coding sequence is TGTGCCATCAACACAGGGGGGACAGATACGCAGTATTTT. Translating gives CAINTGGTDTQYF.

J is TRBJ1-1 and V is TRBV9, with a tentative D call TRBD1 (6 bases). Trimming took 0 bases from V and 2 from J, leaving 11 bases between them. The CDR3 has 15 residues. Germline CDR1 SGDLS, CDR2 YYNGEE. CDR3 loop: CASSVATGTNTEAFF. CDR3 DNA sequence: TGTGCCAGCAGCGTAGCTACAGGGACAAACACTGAAGCTTTCTTT.

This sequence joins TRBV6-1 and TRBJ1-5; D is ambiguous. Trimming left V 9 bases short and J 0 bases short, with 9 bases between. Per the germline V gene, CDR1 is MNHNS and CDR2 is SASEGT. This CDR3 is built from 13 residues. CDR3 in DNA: TGTGCCAGTGGGCTACCTAGCAATCAGCCCCAGCATTTT. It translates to CASGLPSNQPQHF.

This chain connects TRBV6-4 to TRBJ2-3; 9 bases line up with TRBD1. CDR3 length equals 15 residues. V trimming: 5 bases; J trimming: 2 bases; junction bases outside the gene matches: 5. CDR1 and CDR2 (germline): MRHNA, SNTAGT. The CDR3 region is CASSTGGAPTDTQYF. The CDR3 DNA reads TGTGCCAGCAGTACAGGGGGCGCCCCCACAGATACGCAGTATTTT.